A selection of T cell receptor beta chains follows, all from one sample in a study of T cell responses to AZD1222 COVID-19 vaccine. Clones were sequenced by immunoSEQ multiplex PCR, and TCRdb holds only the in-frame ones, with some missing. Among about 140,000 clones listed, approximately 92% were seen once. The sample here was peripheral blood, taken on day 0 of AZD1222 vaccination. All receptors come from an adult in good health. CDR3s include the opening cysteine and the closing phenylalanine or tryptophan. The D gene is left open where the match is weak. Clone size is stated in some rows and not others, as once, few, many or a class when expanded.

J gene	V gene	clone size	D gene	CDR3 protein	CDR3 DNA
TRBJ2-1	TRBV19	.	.	CASSFVRGFPYNEQFF	TGTGCCAGTAGTTTCGTCCGGGGGTTCCCTTACAATGAGCAGTTCTTC
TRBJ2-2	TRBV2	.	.	CASSRDILNTGELFF	TGTGCCAGCAGCAGGGACATTTTGAACACCGGGGAGCTGTTTTTT
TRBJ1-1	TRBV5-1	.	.	CASSLARTAGMNTEAFF	TGCGCCAGCAGCTTGGCGAGGACGGCCGGTATGAACACTGAAGCTTTCTTT
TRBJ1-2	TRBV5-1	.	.	CASSLAEFGAIYGYTF	TGCGCCAGCAGCTTGGCCGAGTTCGGGGCTATCTATGGCTACACCTTC
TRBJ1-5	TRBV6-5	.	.	CASREYRAGQPQHF	TGTGCCAGCAGGGAGTACAGGGCGGGTCAGCCCCAGCATTTT
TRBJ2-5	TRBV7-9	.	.	CASSTETETQYF	TGTGCCAGCAGTACAGAAACAGAGACCCAGTACTTC
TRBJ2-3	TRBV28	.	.	CASSDFPLSTDTQYF	TGTGCCAGCAGTGACTTCCCGCTTAGCACAGATACGCAGTATTTT
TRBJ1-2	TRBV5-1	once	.	CASSLGETADGGDYGYTF	TGCGCCAGCAGCTTGGGGGAGACAGCGGATGGAGGGGACTATGGCTACACCTTC
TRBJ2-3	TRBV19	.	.	CASSGDPRTDTQYF	TGTGCCAGTTCCGGGGACCCACGCACAGATACGCAGTATTTT
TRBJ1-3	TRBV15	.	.	CATSRGQMDTIYF	TGTGCCACCAGCAGAGGCCAGATGGACACCATATATTTT
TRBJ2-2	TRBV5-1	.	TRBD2	CASSGEGNTGELFF	TGCGCCAGCAGCGGGGAGGGGAACACCGGGGAGCTGTTTTTT
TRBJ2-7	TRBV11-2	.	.	CASSVRDLYEQYF	TGTGCCAGCAGCGTCCGGGACCTCTACGAGCAGTACTTC
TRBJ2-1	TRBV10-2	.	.	CASSVIVPAFYNEQFF	TGCGCCAGCAGTGTTATCGTCCCCGCCTTCTACAATGAGCAGTTCTTC
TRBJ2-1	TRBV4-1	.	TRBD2	CASSPTRWREYNEQFF	TGCGCCAGCAGCCCGACCCGGTGGCGGGAGTACAATGAGCAGTTCTTC
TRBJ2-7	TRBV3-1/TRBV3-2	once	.	CASSLGGGAGTAYEQYF	TGTGCCAGCAGCCTAGGGGGTGGGGCGGGAACCGCCTACGAGCAGTACTTC
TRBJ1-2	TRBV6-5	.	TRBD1	CASTVGTGYGYTF	TGTGCCAGCACAGTAGGGACAGGATATGGCTACACCTTC
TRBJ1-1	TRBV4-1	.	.	CASSQEYGEAFF	TGCGCCAGCAGCCAAGAATACGGTGAAGCTTTCTTT
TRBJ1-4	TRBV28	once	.	CASGPGDLLLLFF	TGTGCCAGCGGTCCGGGGGACTTATTATTACTGTTTTTT
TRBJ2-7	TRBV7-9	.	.	CASSLRGPREQYF	TGTGCCAGCAGCTTAAGGGGCCCAAGGGAGCAGTACTTC
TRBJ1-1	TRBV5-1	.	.	CASSLGGTTGTFEAFF	TGCGCCAGCAGCTTGGGCGGGACGACAGGAACCTTTGAAGCTTTCTTT
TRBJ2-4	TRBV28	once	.	CASSLVGSKNIQYF	TGTGCCAGCAGTTTAGTAGGGTCCAAAAACATTCAGTACTTC